The clone carrying this T cell receptor (beta chain) was counted between two and nine times. Antigen: not known. The CDR3 runs 15 residues. V shed 7 bases and J 5 bases; nucleotides not matched to a gene: 11. In germline, CDR1 is LNHDA, CDR2 SQIVND (reference sequence). The data were obtained in a study of T-cell reconstitution after alpha-beta-depleted transplantation in children. Study-level points and caveats: Newly produced T cells mostly provided counts and TCRbeta diversity after one year, as hyperexpanded clones declined. Recipient T cells and thymic progenitors that survived were the source of the high TCRbeta diversity seen at day 60 in some patients. Several hundred expanded graft clones reportedly gave rise to the alpha-beta T cells present about two months after transplant.

Molecular barcoding with unique molecular identifiers was used for the TCRbeta library. One entry per CDR3 protein results from TCRdb running MiXCR on the PCR reads. The data show hundreds of thousands of distinct CDR3 sequences, roughly 13% seen once. The clonotype was recovered from a girl under 10 years old with congenital amegakaryocytic thrombocytopenia, due to receive a stem cell transplant. The chain links TRBV19 to TRBJ2-7, with 10 bases identical to TRBD2. Sequencing used PBMCs, obtained before TCRalphabeta/CD19-depleted stem cell transplant. The chain's CDR3 is CASKDGGTSDDEQYF. For the CDR3, the DNA is TGTGCCAGTAAAGATGGCGGGACTAGCGACGACGAGCAGTACTTC.